Listed here are 2 T cell receptor beta chains from one sample, sequenced in a study of naive and memory T cell subsets. The beta constant-region primer was an equimolar mix of two oligonucleotides covering TRBC1 and TRBC2. TCRdb re-called the UMI-ligation and nested PCR reads through MiXCR, storing one row per CDR3 protein. The sample lists 140,000 to 150,000 distinct CDR3 sequences, approximately 15% occurring once. The sample consisted of naive CD4+ T cells from blood. These receptors originate from a human donor in good health.

The chain recombines TRBV24-1 with TRBJ2-1, with TRBD2 matching 8 bases. From germline, CDR1 is KGHDR and CDR2 SFDVKD. The CDR3 is 24 amino acids. The junction had 29 bases not matched to a gene; V was cut back by 3 bases and J by 2 bases. CDR3 in amino acids: CATSDPTRTSRGGGGSGAYNEQFF. CDR3 in DNA: TGTGCCACCAGTGATCCGACCCGGACTAGCCGTGGGGGAGGCGGCTCCGGCGCCTACAATGAGCAGTTCTTC.

This clonotype was recorded many times. The chain couples TRBV29-1 to TRBJ1-1; a possible D gene is TRBD1 (6 bases). Trimming left V 6 bases short and J 0 bases short, with 11 bases between. The length of the CDR3 is 13 residues. Per the germline V gene, CDR1 is SQVTM and CDR2 is ANQGSEA. This chain's CDR3 is CSVQGNMNTEAFF. As DNA, the CDR3 is TGCAGCGTACAGGGTAACATGAACACTGAAGCTTTCTTT.